A selection of T cell receptor beta chains follows, all from one sample in a study of T cell responses to AZD1222 COVID-19 vaccine. Produced via immunoSEQ multiplex PCR; TCRdb's table is partial and in-frame only. Among some 140,000 clones listed, 93% were seen once. The specimen comprised peripheral blood, sampled on day 0 of AZD1222 vaccination. The receptors shown here come from an adult in good health. Both conserved end residues are part of each CDR3. Each record gives: clone size, J gene, D gene, CDR3 length, V gene, CDR3 protein, CDR3 DNA. D genes are given only for firm matches. Not every row has a clone size; where given, it reads once, few, many or a size class.

>.|TRBJ1-5|.|14|TRBV6-5
CASTPSGSNQPQHF
TGTGCCAGCACCCCGAGCGGGAGCAATCAGCCCCAGCATTTT
>.|TRBJ1-4|TRBD1|16|TRBV7-9
CASSPRGLIPGEKLFF
TGTGCCAGCAGCCCTAGGGGGCTAATTCCTGGTGAAAAACTGTTTTTT
>.|TRBJ2-7|TRBD1|16|TRBV7-2
CASSLGQGSQFFEQYF
TGTGCCAGCAGCTTAGGACAGGGGTCGCAGTTTTTCGAGCAGTACTTC
>.|TRBJ1-1|.|15|TRBV4-3
CASSQTRSMNTEAFF
TGCGCCAGCAGCCAGACCAGGTCTATGAACACTGAAGCTTTCTTT
>.|TRBJ2-1|.|15|TRBV28
CASSFNSIAYNEQFF
TGTGCCAGCAGTTTCAATTCTATAGCCTACAATGAGCAGTTCTTC
>.|TRBJ1-2|TRBD1|16|TRBV5-1
CASSPDRGLPNYGYTF
TGCGCCAGCAGTCCCGACAGGGGGCTCCCTAACTATGGCTACACCTTC
>.|TRBJ1-1|.|13|TRBV12-3/TRBV12-4
CASREDGNTEAFF
TGTGCCAGCAGAGAAGATGGGAACACTGAAGCTTTCTTT
>once|TRBJ1-1|TRBD1|12|TRBV28
CATLTGTDEAFF
TGTGCCACCCTCACGGGGACAGATGAAGCTTTCTTT
>.|TRBJ1-6|.|15|TRBV2
CAIRGGREPNSPLHF
TGTGCCATCCGGGGGGGCCGGGAACCTAATTCACCCCTCCACTTT
>.|TRBJ1-1|.|11|TRBV20-1
CSGEDDTEAFF
TGCAGTGGTGAGGATGACACTGAAGCTTTCTTT
>.|TRBJ1-1|.|14|TRBV6-2/TRBV6-3
CASSYAGWNTEAFF
TGTGCCAGCAGTTACGCAGGGTGGAACACTGAAGCTTTCTTT
>once|TRBJ2-1|.|14|TRBV21-1
CASPSYRGRSLQFF
TGTGCCAGCCCATCCTACAGGGGGCGCTCCCTGCAGTTCTTC
>.|TRBJ1-1|.|15|TRBV6-2/TRBV6-3
CASSPPPGLFTEAFF
TGTGCCAGCAGTCCCCCCCCGGGGCTTTTCACTGAAGCTTTCTTT
>.|TRBJ1-1|.|16|TRBV6-6
CASSLGGGRGSTEAFF
TGTGCCAGCAGCCTAGGTGGAGGAAGGGGGAGCACTGAAGCTTTCTTT
>.|TRBJ2-1|TRBD2|14|TRBV27
CASSLEISGRQQFF
TGTGCCAGCAGTTTAGAAATTAGCGGGAGGCAGCAGTTCTTC
>.|TRBJ1-5|.|15|TRBV19
CASSIVRVGNQPQHF
TGTGCCAGTAGTATCGTACGGGTGGGCAATCAGCCCCAGCATTTT
>.|TRBJ1-1|.|13|TRBV30
CAWNRQENTEAFF
TGTGCCTGGAACAGACAGGAGAACACTGAAGCTTTCTTT
>.|TRBJ1-4|.|19|TRBV18
CASSPDITGSAGGSEKLFF
TGTGCCAGCTCACCAGATATAACGGGCTCTGCGGGAGGTTCTGAAAAACTGTTTTTT
>.|TRBJ1-4|.|15|TRBV7-2
CASSQRPGPNQKLFF
TGTGCCAGCAGCCAAAGACCAGGACCGAATCAGAAACTGTTTTTT
>.|TRBJ2-1|.|11|TRBV4-1
CASSRANEQFF
TGCGCCAGCAGCCGGGCAAATGAGCAGTTCTTC
>.|TRBJ1-3|.|12|TRBV19
CASTTGGNTIYF
TGTGCCAGTACCACTGGCGGAAACACCATATATTTT
>.|TRBJ1-2|.|14|TRBV6-5
CASSLMGGIQGYTF
TGTGCCAGCAGCCTGATGGGGGGGATCCAGGGCTACACCTTC
>.|TRBJ2-1|.|17|TRBV28
CASSTSLGLMDSDEQFF
TGTGCCAGCAGTACATCGTTGGGACTCATGGACAGCGATGAGCAGTTCTTC
>.|TRBJ2-1|TRBD2|18|TRBV10-1
CASSGPYRGGPSSDEQFF
TGCGCCAGCAGTGGTCCCTACCGCGGGGGACCCTCGAGCGATGAGCAGTTCTTC
>.|TRBJ1-6|.|14|TRBV6-1
CASSETQAVSPLHF
TGTGCCAGCAGTGAAACCCAGGCTGTTTCACCCCTCCACTTT
>.|TRBJ1-1|.|15|TRBV18
CASSPPATVNTEAFF
TGTGCCAGCTCACCACCTGCTACCGTTAACACTGAAGCTTTCTTT
>.|TRBJ1-1|.|11|TRBV4-1
CASSEGPEAFF
TGCGCCAGCAGCGAAGGACCTGAAGCTTTCTTT
>.|TRBJ1-2|.|13|TRBV3-1/TRBV3-2
CASSLGWRDGYTF
TGTGCCAGCAGCCTCGGCTGGAGGGACGGCTACACCTTC
>few|TRBJ2-7|TRBD2|15|TRBV4-3
CASSQVQAGAYEQYF
TGCGCCAGCAGCCAAGTACAGGCGGGAGCCTACGAGCAGTACTTC
>.|TRBJ2-6|.|17|TRBV5-1
CASSVSGGTSGANVLTF
TGCGCCAGCAGCGTGAGTGGAGGGACTTCTGGGGCCAACGTCCTGACTTTC
>.|TRBJ1-5|.|10|TRBV7-3
CARSEQPQHF
TGTGCCAGGTCGGAGCAGCCCCAGCATTTT
>.|TRBJ1-1|.|13|TRBV11-3
CASSSESDTEAFF
TGTGCCAGCAGCTCAGAGTCGGACACTGAAGCTTTCTTT
>once|TRBJ1-2|TRBD1|18|TRBV7-3
CASSPYRDRETLNYGYTF
TGTGCCAGCAGCCCATACCGGGACAGGGAGACTCTTAACTATGGCTACACCTTC
>few|TRBJ2-3|TRBD1|14|TRBV19
CASTLGTGADTQYF
TGTGCCAGTACCCTTGGGACAGGGGCAGATACGCAGTATTTT
>.|TRBJ2-3|.|15|TRBV5-1
CASSLDGDSTDTQYF
TGCGCCAGCAGCTTGGATGGCGACAGCACAGATACGCAGTATTTT
>.|TRBJ1-6|TRBD1|15|TRBV10-3
CAITPDRDGNSPLHF
TGTGCCATCACCCCGGACAGGGACGGTAATTCACCCCTCCACTTT
>once|TRBJ1-2|TRBD1|15|TRBV6-5
CASSRRTGTNYGYTF
TGTGCCAGCAGCCGCAGGACAGGAACTAACTATGGCTACACCTTC